Listed here is a single TCR beta chain. Its antigen remains unknown. The entry originates in a study of shared clonotypes between healthy human individuals. As for the study in general: Two women and a few men aged 18 to 49 made up the donors.

Study observations and caveats: Around 5% of naive CD4 clonotypes were common to a few donors. On the whole, naive subsets had larger estimated richness than memory subsets had.

Replicate PCRs run on sorted subsets employed approximately 180 ng DNA, 30,000 to 35,000 T cell genomes. The repertoire was sequenced with immunoSEQ multiplex PCR; TCRdb's copy has only in-frame clones and lacks some. This sample has fewer than 2.5 million clones; roughly 93% occur once, and the top ten carry roughly 0.36%. Trimming took off 8 bases at V and 7 bases at J, with 21 bases between the two ends. In germline, CDR1 is SNHLY, CDR2 FYNNEI. CDR3 size: 15 residues. The J gene is TRBJ1-3, the V gene TRBV2; maybe TRBD1 (5 bases). The clonotype originates from a man aged 18 to 29 in good health. Some clones in this sample may be carry-over from other donors' samples. The sample consisted of naive CD4+ T cells from PBMCs. Noted subset: CD45RA+ positively selected. The CDR3 DNA follows: TGTGCCAGCGCCGCTCAGGGTCATCGTGGGAACACCATATATTTT. This translates into CASAAQGHRGNTIYF.